A selection of T cell receptor beta chains follows, all from one sample in a study of cytomegalovirus exposure and HLA in healthy donors. The data were produced by immunoSEQ multiplex PCR, yet TCRdb's version contains in-frame clones alone and is incomplete. The data contain roughly 180,000 clones, 75% to 90% of them singletons. Sequencing was carried out using PBMCs. The receptors were gathered from a man aged 18 to 35 in good health and CMV-seropositive. CDR3s include the opening cysteine and the closing phenylalanine or tryptophan. Size is omitted from some rows. Given values are once, few, many or a class for expanded clones.

cdr3_length v_call clone_size cdr3_aa
12 TRBV29-1 . CSVEDTTYEQYF
13 TRBV27 . CASSFPGNTEAFF
18 TRBV10-3 . CAISESGLAGELTYEQYF
14 TRBV27 . CASSYQGAPYEQYF
14 TRBV5-1 . CASSLTGALTEAFF
13 TRBV30 . CAWSESGNQPQHF
19 TRBV9 . CASSANRLAGGLNTGELFF
14 TRBV25-1 . CASSEWKGAIGYTF
13 TRBV7-9 . CASMDLDTGELFF
11 TRBV2 . CASSWTTQQFF
13 TRBV2 . CASQREGSYGYTF
17 TRBV30 . CAWSKTGGLILNYGYTF
14 TRBV7-9 few CASSSRDREFGYTF
14 TRBV4-2 few CASSLEGLNYGYTF
11 TRBV19 few CASSFSFEAFF
13 TRBV2 . CASREGDTGELFF
16 TRBV6-5 . CASSYSSGTAYREQYF
13 TRBV9 . CASSTWDGGGYTF
16 TRBV30 . CAWSVHRTGSGSPLHF
13 TRBV7-9 . CASSLDRGASAFF
11 TRBV6-6 few CASSGSGELFF
18 TRBV9 . CASSTHPTGEHYGNTIYF
14 TRBV7-6 . CASSLSRGPDTQYF
16 TRBV9 . CASSARQGGLADTQYF
16 TRBV7-2 . CASSMELAGGSYEQYF
16 TRBV7-2 . CASSSSLSGINYGYTF
15 TRBV4-1 . CASSQDPGTRSEQYF
11 TRBV20-1 . CSAPGDYGYTF
16 TRBV5-8 once CASSLDDRGLNNEQFF
14 TRBV27 . CASSSLRGAGEQFF
13 TRBV7-9 . CASSHRVPGELFF
18 TRBV9 . CASSVDSGGPVVQETQYF
13 TRBV5-6 . CASSLIANYGYTF
15 TRBV10-3 . CAISEQGDSNQPQHF
14 TRBV5-4 . CASSLGDRGYEQYF
17 TRBV19 . CASSMNRGIGNTGELFF
15 TRBV4-1 . CASSRTLGAIQPQHF
15 TRBV27 once CASTSGTALTYEQYF
16 TRBV10-1 . CASSDLASGGTDTQYF
15 TRBV5-1 . CASSLAGLSNSPLHF
13 TRBV7-2 . CASSWTGEHEQYF
13 TRBV30 . CAWSEETGTEAFF
14 TRBV6-5 . CASLAGGYTGELFF
16 TRBV7-6 . CASSLPGGGRSYEQYF